Shown below are 9 T cell receptor beta chains from a single sample sequenced in a study of T-cell reconstitution after alpha-beta-depleted transplantation in children. Unique molecular identifiers were incorporated when the TCRbeta library was constructed. Each CDR3 protein is one row after TCRdb ran MiXCR on the PCR reads. The profile covers fewer than 550,000 distinct CDR3 sequences, with approximately 10% appearing a single time and 13% to 15% taken by the ten largest. This specimen consisted of PBMCs, mostly from graft donor cells, obtained 180 days after TCRalphabeta/CD19-depleted stem cell transplant. The receptor source for this set is a female patient aged 2-15 years who had a stem cell transplant for aplastic anemia, so the T cells may come from the graft donor.

The rearrangement uses TRBV24-1 and TRBJ2-5; possibly TRBD1 for D (5 bases). Germline-derived CDR1 and CDR2 are KGHDR and SFDVKD. The CDR3 runs 15 residues. V was cut by 4 bases and J by 1 base, with 12 bases left in between. CDR3 amino acids: CATSDSAQGQETQYF. The CDR3 DNA is TGTGCCACCAGTGACAGTGCCCAGGGCCAAGAGACCCAGTACTTC.

This clonotype has only a few counts. CDR3 sequence (DNA): TGTGCCAGCAGTCCTGGGCCGGCCGGGGAGCAGTACGTC. Translation gives CASSPGPAGEQYV. The chain employs TRBV6-2 or TRBV6-3 and TRBJ2-7; D remains ambiguous. Per the germline V gene, CDR1 is MNHEY and CDR2 is SVGEGT. V was trimmed by 5 bases and J by 7 bases, leaving 15 bases between them. CDR3 length: 13 amino acids.

Ten or more counts support this clonotype. This chain joins TRBV29-1 and TRBJ2-3, with 9 bases fitting TRBD1. Germline lookup yields CDR1 SQVTM and CDR2 ANQGSEA. V was pared by 7 bases and J by 2 bases, with 4 bases of the junction left unmatched. CDR3 length equals 13 residues. This CDR3 is CSGLQGATDTQYF. DNA for the CDR3: TGCAGCGGCTTACAGGGGGCCACAGATACGCAGTATTTT.

V is TRBV3-1 and J is TRBJ2-5; TRBD1 agrees at 7 bases. CDR1 and CDR2 from the germline V gene are LGHDT and YNNKEL (reference sequence). The ends lost 3 bases at V and 3 bases at J; junction bases unmatched: 7. The CDR3 has 15 amino acids. CDR3 loop: CASSHADRDEETQYF. CDR3 DNA sequence: TGTGCCAGCAGCCACGCCGACAGGGACGAAGAGACCCAGTACTTC.

This clonotype showed up just a few times. The V call is TRBV5-1, the J call TRBJ1-1; 10 bases are a match to TRBD1. The CDR3 has 14 amino acids. Germline assignment: CDR1 SGHRS and CDR2 YFSETQ. After removal of 5 bases from V and 5 bases from J, the junction contained 6 bases not matched to a gene. CDR3 amino acids: CASRGRTGGTEAFF. CDR3 DNA sequence: TGCGCCAGCAGAGGACGGACAGGGGGGACTGAAGCTTTCTTT. The full variable domain, completed using reference TRBV5-1 and TRBJ1-1, is KAGVTQTPRYLIKTRGQQVTLSCSPISGHRSVSWYQQTPGQGLQFLFEYFSETQRNKGNFPGRFSGRQFSNSRSEMNVSTLELGDSALYLCASRGRTGGTEAFFGQGTRLTVV.

The genes are TRBV7-2 and TRBJ1-4, with a weak D call TRBD1 (5 bases). CDR1 SGHTA and CDR2 FQGNSA come from the germline V gene. The CDR3 consists of 15 residues. V was shortened by 4 bases and J by 1 base, with 10 bases between the two germline ends. CDR3 region: CASSSGILTNEKLFF. DNA of the CDR3: TGTGCCAGCAGCTCAGGGATTCTAACTAATGAAAAACTGTTTTTT.

This clonotype was counted a few times. This sequence joins TRBV7-2 and TRBJ2-3; no clear D. The CDR3 is 15 residues long. The V end lost 1 base, the J end lost 4 bases, and 12 bases lay between the germline ends. The germline gives CDR1 SGHTA, CDR2 FQGNSA. CDR3 loop: CASSLGLSLADTQYF. The CDR3 coding sequence is TGTGCCAGCAGCTTAGGGTTGTCCCTGGCAGATACGCAGTATTTT.

The chain combines TRBV2 with TRBJ1-2, with 10 nucleotides matching TRBD1. The CDR3 length is 15 residues. The V gene's germline CDR1 is SNHLY and CDR2 FYNNEI. V lost 4 bases to trimming and J lost 2 bases; unmatched junction nucleotides: 4. The CDR3 reads CASSGGQGLNYGYTF. As DNA, the CDR3 is TGTGCCAGCAGTGGGGGACAGGGGTTAAACTATGGCTACACCTTC.

This sequence joins TRBV3-1 and TRBJ1-1; unclear D gene. The CDR3 is made up of 14 amino acids. Germline V gives CDR1 LGHDT, CDR2 YNNKEL (reference sequence). Between the trimmed V and J ends, which lost 1 base and 0 bases, there was a span of 6 bases. In DNA form, the CDR3 reads TGTGCCAGCAGCCAAGTACATATGAACACTGAAGCTTTCTTT. Amino acid sequence: CASSQVHMNTEAFF. The full variable domain, completed using reference TRBV3-1 and TRBJ1-1, is DTAVSQTPKYLVTQMGNDKSIKCEQNLGHDTMYWYKQDSKKFLKIMFSYNNKELIINETVPNRFSPKSPDKAHLNLHINSLELGDSAVYFCASSQVHMNTEAFFGQGTRLTVV.